This T cell receptor beta chain derives from a study of T cells after yellow fever vaccination. Study-level points and caveats: Researchers noted that a small share of clonotypes showed up in both CD4 and CD8 compartments.

This CDR3 spans 13 amino acids. The germline CDR1 and CDR2 sequences are LNHDA and SQIVND (reference sequence). Template switching with 5'RACE generated the TCR cDNA and added a universal primer site and UMIs. MiXCR, run by TCRdb on the 5' RACE reads, gives a single entry per CDR3 protein. Seen here are under 600,000 distinct CDR3 sequences, approximately 13% observed once, and the top ten hold about 14%. Ten or more counts support this clonotype. Its specificity is unknown. One end of the junction is discordant with germline, which a read error may explain. The V and J genes are TRBV19 and TRBJ2-1; unclear D gene. The sequence derives from a man between 25 and 39 years old who received the YFV17D yellow fever vaccine. The starting material was PBMCs, obtained on the day of the yellow fever booster vaccination. The DNA for the CDR3 is TGTGCCAGTAGTATAGGCTCCCGGCCCCCCGCAGTCTTC. Translating it yields CASSIGSRPPAVF. The full variable domain, its missing parts supplied by reference TRBV19 and TRBJ2-1, is DGGITQSPKYLFRKEGQNVTLSCEQNLNHDAMYWYRQDPGQGLRLIYYSQIVNDFQKGDIAEGYSVSREKKESFPLTVTSAQKNPTAFYLCASSIGSRPPAVFGPGTRLTVL.